These 30 T cell receptor beta chains were all obtained from the same sample, sequenced in a study of cytomegalovirus exposure and HLA in healthy donors. Generated by immunoSEQ multiplex PCR, the TCRdb table keeps only in-frame clones and is missing some. The sample consists of roughly 150,000 clones, more than 70% of them appearing once. The sequenced sample was PBMCs. The receptors were gathered from a man younger than 30 in good health and CMV-seronegative.

The chain has TRBV4-1 and TRBJ1-1; 8 bases map to TRBD1. The CDR3 loop spans 14 amino acids. Germline CDR1 MGHRA, CDR2 YSYEKL. V was clipped by 3 bases and J by 0 bases; unmatched bases: 0. Here the CDR3 DNA reads TGCGCCAGCAGCCAGACAGGGGTGAACACTGAAGCTTTCTTT. Its protein is CASSQTGVNTEAFF.

The chain joins TRBV29-1 to TRBJ2-7, with TRBD2 matching 12 bases. V was clipped by 4 bases and J by 3 bases; unmatched bases: 7. The CDR3 has 15 residues. From germline, CDR1 is SQVTM and CDR2 ANQGSEA. The CDR3 DNA follows: TGCAGCGTTGTCGCTACTAGCGGGAGGATCTACGAGCAGTACTTC. Amino acids: CSVVATSGRIYEQYF.

The rearrangement joins TRBV6-5 to TRBJ2-5; 13 bases line up with TRBD2. J lost 5 bases, V lost 8 bases, and 8 bases had no gene match. The CDR3 is 15 amino acids. Germline V CDR1 and CDR2: MNHEY, SVGAGI. CDR3: CASSIGLAGVETQYF. The CDR3 nucleotides are TGTGCCAGCTCCATAGGACTAGCGGGAGTCGAGACCCAGTACTTC.

CDR3 in DNA: TGTGCCAGCAGCCCAAGACAGGGGGGGTCTACGCAGTATTTT. Translating gives CASSPRQGGSTQYF. The genes are TRBV7-2 and TRBJ2-3; 9 bases line up with TRBD1. Germline CDR1 and CDR2: SGHTA and FQGNSA. The V segment lost 5 bases and the J segment 8 bases; nucleotides outside the gene matches: 8. There are 14 residues in the CDR3.

This sequence joins TRBV5-1 and TRBJ1-6; D perhaps matches TRBD1 (5 bases). The CDR3 spans 15 residues. From germline, CDR1 is SGHRS and CDR2 YFSETQ. V was pared by 4 bases and J by 9 bases, with 17 bases between. The CDR3 is CASSPMTVSGSPLHF. DNA for the CDR3: TGCGCCAGCAGCCCGATGACAGTTTCAGGTTCACCCCTCCACTTT.

V gene TRBV2 combines with J gene TRBJ2-6, with TRBD1 matching over 7 bases. CDR1 is SNHLY, CDR2 FYNNEI, per germline. J lost 3 bases, V lost 8 bases, and 10 bases had no gene match. This CDR3 has 16 residues. The CDR3 bases are TGTGCCAGCGCGAGGGCAGGGGGTGGTGGGGCCAACGTCCTGACTTTC. Protein product: CASARAGGGGANVLTF.

The CDR3 sequence: CASSSGGPYEQYF. The CDR3 region has the DNA TGTGCCAGCAGTTCAGGGGGCCCCTACGAGCAGTACTTC. The chain couples TRBV28 to TRBJ2-7; 8 positions match TRBD1. J lost 2 bases, V lost 4 bases, and 1 base had no gene match. Germline CDR1 and CDR2: MDHEN and SYDVKM. CDR3 size: 13 residues. The full variable domain, its missing parts supplied by reference TRBV28 and TRBJ2-7, is DVKVTQSSRYLVKRTGEKVFLECVQDMDHENMFWYRQDPGLGLRLIYFSYDVKMKEKGDIPEGYSVSREKKERFSLILESASTNQTSMYLCASSSGGPYEQYFGPGTRLTVT.

The rearrangement uses TRBV19 and TRBJ1-2; D perhaps matches TRBD1 (5 bases). V was cut by 4 bases and J by 4 bases, with 7 bases left in between. From germline, CDR1 is LNHDA and CDR2 SQIVND (reference sequence). This CDR3 spans 12 amino acids. The CDR3 reads CASSKGFYGYTF. DNA for the CDR3: TGTGCCAGTAGTAAGGGGTTCTATGGCTACACCTTC.

The chain is built from TRBV10-3 and TRBJ2-3; 8 nucleotides align to TRBD1. The V segment lost 7 bases and the J segment 0 bases; nucleotides outside the gene matches: 6. The CDR3 is 15 amino acids. Germline-derived CDR1 and CDR2 are ENHRY and SYGVKD. The CDR3 sequence is CAITGTGGSTDTQYF. DNA for the CDR3: TGTGCCATCACGGGGACAGGTGGTAGCACAGATACGCAGTATTTT.

This clone was observed a single time. This chain links TRBV11-2 with TRBJ2-2; D might be TRBD2 (6 bases). Trimming removed 5 bases at V and 3 bases at J, with 13 bases between. This CDR3 region has 15 residues. Germline CDR1 reads SGHAT; CDR2 reads FQNNGV. CDR3 sequence (DNA): TGTGCCAGCAGCCAGCTAGCGACCTACACCGGGGAGCTGTTTTTT. Encoded protein: CASSQLATYTGELFF.

The count of this clone is one. The chain employs TRBV11-2 and TRBJ2-5; D is undetermined. The germline gives CDR1 SGHAT, CDR2 FQNNGV. Trimming stripped 1 base from V and 2 bases from J, with 14 bases between. This CDR3 has 16 residues. CDR3 nucleotide sequence: TGTGCCAGCAGCTTAGTTATCCGGGTGAAACAAGAGACCCAGTACTTC. Translation gives CASSLVIRVKQETQYF.

The sample holds a few counts of this clone. V and J are TRBV25-1 and TRBJ2-1, with 14 bases identical to TRBD2. From germline, CDR1 is MGHDK and CDR2 SYGVNS. The CDR3 extends over 14 amino acids. The V segment lost 10 bases and the J segment 6 bases; nucleotides outside the gene matches: 5. CDR3 bases: TGTGCCACTACCGGGACTAGCGGGAGCAATGAGCAGTTCTTC. This encodes CATTGTSGSNEQFF. The entire variable domain, with the rest obtained from reference TRBV25-1 and TRBJ2-1, is as follows: EADIYQTPRYLVIGTGKKITLECSQTMGHDKMYWYQQDPGMELHLIHYSYGVNSTEKGDLSSESTVSRIRTEHFPLTLESARPSHTSQYLCATTGTSGSNEQFFGPGTRLTVL.

The chain employs TRBV7-9 and TRBJ2-5, with TRBD2 matching over 11 bases. The CDR3 has 17 residues. Germline trimming cut 5 bases from V and 6 bases from J; bases unmatched to any gene: 14. The germline V gene encodes CDR1 SEHNR and CDR2 FQNEAQ (reference sequence). The CDR3 DNA reads TGTGCCAGCAGCCTCCTGGGACTAGCGGACCCTTTTAAGACCCAGTACTTC. Translation: CASSLLGLADPFKTQYF.

The rearrangement joins TRBV5-1 to TRBJ1-2; D may be TRBD1 (5 bases). V shed 1 base and J shed 1 base, with 11 bases lying between them. CDR1 and CDR2 (germline): SGHRS, YFSETQ. The CDR3 covers 15 residues. The DNA for the CDR3 is TGCGCCAGCAGCTTGTCAGGGAAGGTTAACTATGGCTACACCTTC. Amino acids: CASSLSGKVNYGYTF.

J is TRBJ1-2 and V is TRBV28, with a tentative D call TRBD1 (6 bases). The V gene lost 6 bases and the J gene lost 1 base, with 12 bases spanning the gap. Germline CDR1 reads MDHEN; CDR2 reads SYDVKM. CDR3 length: 14 amino acids. The CDR3 loop is CASSQDSLNYGYTF. The DNA for the CDR3 is TGTGCCAGCAGCCAGGACAGTCTTAACTATGGCTACACCTTC.

This clone was detected only once. V and J are TRBV5-1 and TRBJ1-2; D not resolved. The CDR3 is 14 amino acids. Looked up from germline, CDR1 is SGHRS and CDR2 is YFSETQ. The germline V and J ends were trimmed by 1 base and 8 bases, with 15 bases remaining between them. The CDR3 bases are TGCGCCAGCAGCTTGACCACTCTCCAGGCGGGCTACACCTTC. As protein: CASSLTTLQAGYTF.

The chain couples TRBV6-1 to TRBJ1-2; no clear D. Trimming left V 8 bases short and J 3 bases short, with 10 bases between. The CDR3 has 12 amino acids. Looked up from germline, CDR1 is MNHNS and CDR2 is SASEGT. The CDR3 loop is CASANSDYGYTF. The CDR3 DNA reads as TGTGCCAGCGCCAACTCGGACTATGGCTACACCTTC.

The chain employs TRBV5-6 and TRBJ1-6, with D unclear. V lost 1 base to trimming and J lost 5 bases, with 7 bases between them. The CDR3 has 14 amino acids. Germline CDR1 and CDR2: SGHDT and YYEEEE. CDR3 DNA: TGTGCCAGCAGCTTGACCGAGAATAATTCACCCCTCCACTTT. This gives the protein CASSLTENNSPLHF.

The chain employs TRBV19 and TRBJ1-2; D is perhaps TRBD1 (6 bases). The CDR3 length is 15 residues. Germline values: CDR1 LNHDA, CDR2 SQIVND (reference sequence). The V gene lost 5 bases and the J gene lost 5 bases, with 18 bases spanning the gap. CDR3 DNA: TGTGCCAGTAGTCTTGGGACACCACTCTTTTATGGCTACACCTTC. It codes for CASSLGTPLFYGYTF.

This clone was picked up one time. The V gene is TRBV28, the J gene TRBJ1-5; 8 bases are a match to TRBD1. Germline V gene lookup returns CDR1 MDHEN and CDR2 SYDVKM. The CDR3 length is 14 residues. V shed 5 bases, J shed 5 bases, and the junction held 5 bases outside the gene matches. The CDR3 DNA sequence: TGTGCCAGCAGTGGACAGGGTGGGGATCAGCCCCAGCATTTT. It translates to CASSGQGGDQPQHF.

The chain uses TRBV5-1 and TRBJ2-5, with 12 nucleotides matching TRBD2. The CDR3 spans 16 residues. The junction had 4 bases not matched to a gene; V was cut back by 3 bases and J by 1 base. Germline V gene lookup returns CDR1 SGHRS and CDR2 YFSETQ. Written as DNA, the CDR3 is TGCGCCAGCAGCTCCCGACTAGCGGGAGCCCAAGAGACCCAGTACTTC. Amino acid sequence: CASSSRLAGAQETQYF.

The chain links TRBV11-1 to TRBJ2-1, with D unresolved. V dropped 4 bases and J dropped 9 bases, with 10 bases sitting between them. Germline loops: CDR1 SGHAT, CDR2 FQDESV (reference sequence). CDR3 length equals 12 residues. In DNA form, the CDR3 reads TGTGCCAGCAGCTCGGGTGTCTTTGAGCAGTTCTTC. It encodes CASSSGVFEQFF. The whole variable domain, filled in from reference TRBV11-1 and TRBJ2-1, reads EAEVAQSPRYKITEKSQAVAFWCDPISGHATLYWYRQILGQGPELLVQFQDESVVDDSQLPKDRFSAERLKGVDSTLKIQPAELGDSAMYLCASSSGVFEQFFGPGTRLTVL.

This chain uses TRBV19 with TRBJ1-3; no firm D call. V was shortened by 8 bases and J by 0 bases, with 14 bases between the two germline ends. CDR3 length: 15 amino acids. Germline loops: CDR1 LNHDA, CDR2 SQIVND (reference sequence). The CDR3 DNA reads TGTGCCAGTCAATCGTTTTTGAGCTCTGGAAACACCATATATTTT. Its protein is CASQSFLSSGNTIYF.

This clone has only a few counts. The same CDR3 arises from other DNA sequences in this sample as well. The chain has TRBV5-6 and TRBJ2-5; possible D gene TRBD1, 6 bases. This CDR3 contains 14 residues. Trimming removed 0 bases at V and 5 bases at J, with 11 bases between. The germline CDR1 and CDR2 sequences are SGHDT and YYEEEE. As DNA, the CDR3 is TGTGCCAGCAGCTTGGTGGGGGCGAGGGAGACCCAGTACTTC. Translating it yields CASSLVGARETQYF.

V gene TRBV9 combines with J gene TRBJ2-1, with a possible D match to TRBD2 (7 bases). Trimming removed 2 bases from V and 9 bases from J, with 21 bases in between. CDR3 length: 16 residues. Germline V lookup: CDR1 SGDLS, CDR2 YYNGEE. For the CDR3, the DNA is TGTGCCAGCAGCGTCCAAGCCCTTGGGGGGGCCCGTGAGCAGTTCTTC. It is translated as CASSVQALGGAREQFF.

This chain links TRBV29-1 with TRBJ2-1; 7 bases line up with TRBD1. V shed 7 bases, J shed 7 bases, and the junction held 10 bases outside the gene matches. CDR3 length: 13 amino acids. The germline CDR1 and CDR2 sequences are SQVTM and ANQGSEA. The CDR3, as DNA: TGCAGCGGAAACACAGGGGTCGGGAATGAGCAGTTCTTC. It codes for CSGNTGVGNEQFF.

The chain combines TRBV28 with TRBJ1-5, with a weak D call TRBD1 (6 bases). The V end was cut by 6 bases, the J end by 2 bases, with 17 bases between. The CDR3 length is 16 residues. The germline CDR1 and CDR2 sequences are MDHEN and SYDVKM. CDR3 coding DNA: TGTGCCAGCAGAGGGGGTGTCATAGTCGGCAATCAGCCCCAGCATTTT. Translation gives CASRGGVIVGNQPQHF.

With regard to this clone: The identical CDR3 is also encoded by other nucleotide sequences in the sample. The rearrangement uses TRBV5-1 and TRBJ2-5, with 7 bases matching TRBD1. V lost 4 bases and J lost 1; bases outside the gene matches: 4. This CDR3 region has 14 residues. Germline-derived CDR1 and CDR2 are SGHRS and YFSETQ. In DNA form, the CDR3 reads TGCGCCAGCAGCACATGGACAGGCCAAGAGACCCAGTACTTC. Amino acid sequence: CASSTWTGQETQYF.

This sequence joins TRBV5-1 and TRBJ2-1; 8 bases map to TRBD1. This CDR3 region has 15 residues. CDR1 is SGHRS and CDR2 is YFSETQ in the germline V gene. After removal of 4 bases from V and 8 bases from J, the junction contained 11 bases not matched to a gene. As DNA, the CDR3 is TGCGCCAGCAGCCCAGGGGGGACAGGATTTTATGAGCAGTTCTTC. Amino acid sequence: CASSPGGTGFYEQFF.

V gene TRBV5-6 combines with J gene TRBJ1-1; perhaps TRBD1 as D (6 bases). This CDR3 contains 12 residues. Germline V gene sequence: CDR1 SGHDT, CDR2 YYEEEE. V lost 2 bases and J lost 7, with 9 bases in between. The CDR3 loop reads CASSFQGIEAFF. CDR3 sequence (DNA): TGTGCCAGCAGCTTCCAGGGGATTGAAGCTTTCTTT.